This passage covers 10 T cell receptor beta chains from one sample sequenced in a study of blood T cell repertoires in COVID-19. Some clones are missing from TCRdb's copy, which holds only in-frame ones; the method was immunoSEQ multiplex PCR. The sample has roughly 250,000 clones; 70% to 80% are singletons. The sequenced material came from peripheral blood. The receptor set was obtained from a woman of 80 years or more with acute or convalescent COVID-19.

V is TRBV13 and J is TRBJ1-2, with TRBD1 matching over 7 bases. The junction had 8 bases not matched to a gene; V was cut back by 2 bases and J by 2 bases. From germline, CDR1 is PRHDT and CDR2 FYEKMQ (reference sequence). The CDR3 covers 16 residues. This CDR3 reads CASSLKGQLFNYGYTF. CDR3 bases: TGTGCCAGCAGCTTAAAGGGACAGCTTTTCAACTATGGCTACACCTTC.

CDR3: CASSMLWENEQFF. The DNA for the CDR3 is TGTGCCAGTAGTATGCTTTGGGAGAATGAGCAGTTCTTC. This rearrangement joins TRBV19 to TRBJ2-1; weak D call: TRBD2 (5 bases). The CDR3 length is 13 residues. V lost 3 bases to trimming and J lost 7 bases, with 10 bases between them. Germline V gene data show CDR1 as LNHDA and CDR2 as SQIVND (reference sequence).

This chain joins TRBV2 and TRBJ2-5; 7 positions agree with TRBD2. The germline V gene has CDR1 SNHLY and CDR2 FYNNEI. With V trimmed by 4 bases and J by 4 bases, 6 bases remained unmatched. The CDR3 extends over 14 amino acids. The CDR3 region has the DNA TGTGCCAGCAGTGGTCTCGCGGGAGTAGAGACCCAGTACTTC. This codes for CASSGLAGVETQYF.

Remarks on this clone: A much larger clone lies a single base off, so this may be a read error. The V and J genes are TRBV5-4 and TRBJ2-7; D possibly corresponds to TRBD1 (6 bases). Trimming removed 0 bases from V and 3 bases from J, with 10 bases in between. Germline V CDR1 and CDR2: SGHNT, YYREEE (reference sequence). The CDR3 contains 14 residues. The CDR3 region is CASSLGQEVYEQYF. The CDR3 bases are TGTGCCAGCAGCTTGGGACAGGAAGTCTACGAGCAGTACTTC.

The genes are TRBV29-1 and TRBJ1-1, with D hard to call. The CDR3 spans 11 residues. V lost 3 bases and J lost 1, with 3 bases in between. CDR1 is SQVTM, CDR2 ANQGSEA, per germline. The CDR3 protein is CSVDRNTEAFF. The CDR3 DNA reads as TGCAGCGTTGACAGGAACACTGAAGCTTTCTTT.

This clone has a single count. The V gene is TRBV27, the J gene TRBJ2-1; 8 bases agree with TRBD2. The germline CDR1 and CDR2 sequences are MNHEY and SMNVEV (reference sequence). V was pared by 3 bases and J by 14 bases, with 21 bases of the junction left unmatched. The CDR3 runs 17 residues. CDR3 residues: CASSFGGGVAGSKEEFF. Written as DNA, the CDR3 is TGTGCCAGCAGTTTCGGGGGTGGGGTAGCGGGAAGCAAGGAGGAGTTCTTC.

CDR3 coding DNA: TGTGCCAGCAGGCTACTAGCGAGCTACAATGAGCAGTTCTTC. Its protein is CASRLLASYNEQFF. The chain combines TRBV5-5 with TRBJ2-1; 7 positions agree with TRBD2. The CDR3 length is 14 residues. Germline lookup yields CDR1 SGHKS and CDR2 YYEKEE (reference sequence). With 5 bases clipped from V and 3 bases from J, the junction kept 5 bases outside the gene matches.

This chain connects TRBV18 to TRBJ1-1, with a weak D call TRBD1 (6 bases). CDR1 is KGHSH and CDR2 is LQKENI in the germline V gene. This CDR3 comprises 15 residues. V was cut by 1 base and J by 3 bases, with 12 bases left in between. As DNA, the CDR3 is TGTGCCAGCTCACCACAAAAGGACAGATACACTGAAGCTTTCTTT. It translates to CASSPQKDRYTEAFF.

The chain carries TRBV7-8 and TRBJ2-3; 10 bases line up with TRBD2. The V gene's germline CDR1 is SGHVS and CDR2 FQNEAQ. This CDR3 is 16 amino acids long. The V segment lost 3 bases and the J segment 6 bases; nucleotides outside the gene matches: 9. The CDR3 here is CASSFSSGGARDTQYF. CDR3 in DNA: TGTGCCAGCAGCTTTAGCAGCGGGGGGGCCCGCGATACGCAGTATTTT.

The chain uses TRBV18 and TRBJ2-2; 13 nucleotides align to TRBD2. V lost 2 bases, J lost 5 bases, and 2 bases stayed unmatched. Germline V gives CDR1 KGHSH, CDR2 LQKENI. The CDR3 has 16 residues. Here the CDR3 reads CASSPGLAGVTGELFF. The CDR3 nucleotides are TGTGCCAGCTCACCAGGACTAGCGGGGGTTACCGGGGAGCTGTTTTTT. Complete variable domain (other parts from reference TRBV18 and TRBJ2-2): NAGVMQNPRHLVRRRGQEARLRCSPMKGHSHVYWYRQLPEEGLKFMVYLQKENIIDESGMPKERFSAEFPKEGPSILRIQQVVRGDSAAYFCASSPGLAGVTGELFFGEGSRLTVL.